In this sample, the clone carrying this TCR beta chain turned up a few times. Its antigen remains unknown. 60 Vbeta and 13 Jbeta primers were used in PCR. Generated by immunoSEQ multiplex PCR, the TCRdb table keeps only in-frame clones and is missing some. Altogether a few hundred thousand clones are present, 65% to 75% being singletons, with the ten largest covering about 1.9%. This record comes from a study of cytomegalovirus exposure and HLA in healthy donors. Broader study findings: Highly shared sequence variants in one cluster were likely a sequencing artifact. Most observed TCR sequences were rare, whereas some public TCRs were detected in many donors. Presence/absence analysis assumed near-uniform sequencing depth across donors.

In germline, CDR1 is SGDLS, CDR2 YYNGEE. The ends were cut back, 3 bases at V and 5 bases at J, with 11 bases in the middle. This CDR3 has 13 amino acids. The origin of this receptor is a woman aged 25-40 years in good health and CMV-seronegative. What was sequenced was PBMCs. The chain carries TRBV9 and TRBJ1-2, with no clear D. The CDR3 protein is CASSASNSYGYTF. CDR3 in DNA: TGTGCCAGCAGCGCCTCGAACTCTTATGGCTACACCTTC.